Presented here are 29 T cell receptor beta chains from one specimen sequenced in a study of T cells in Graves' hyperthyroidism and ophthalmopathy. Researchers took RNA transcripts and amplified the TCR beta CDR3 regions from them. The primer set for the first-round RT-PCR of the TCR CDR3 was HTBI. TCRdb passed the multiplex PCR reads through MiXCR, listing each CDR3 protein once. Of 700,000 or so distinct CDR3 sequences in the sample, about 14% were seen once. The sample comprised blood. The source of these receptors is a woman aged 45-65 years with Graves' ophthalmopathy.

This chain uses TRBV6-1 with TRBJ2-3, with 7 bases fitting TRBD2. The CDR3 consists of 15 residues. With 8 bases clipped from V and 5 bases from J, the junction kept 13 bases outside the gene matches. CDR1 and CDR2 from the germline V gene are MNHNS and SASEGT. In nucleotides, the CDR3 is TGTGCCAGCGGATTAAGCGGGAACGCACGAGATACGCAGTATTTT. Amino acid sequence: CASGLSGNARDTQYF.

Ten or more counts support this clonotype. V usage is TRBV11-3 and J usage is TRBJ1-1, with a tentative D call TRBD1 (5 bases). The CDR3 is 13 residues long. V shed 5 bases and J shed 5 bases, with 12 bases lying between them. The germline gives CDR1 SGHNT, CDR2 YENEEA. The CDR3 protein is CASSRGTKTEAFF. The CDR3 DNA follows: TGTGCCAGCAGCCGAGGGACGAAAACTGAAGCTTTCTTT.

This clonotype was seen repeatedly, ten times or more. The rearrangement joins TRBV12-3 or TRBV12-4 to TRBJ2-1, with TRBD1 identical over 7 bases. The CDR3 runs to 16 residues. V trimming: 1 base; J trimming: 6 bases; junction bases outside the gene matches: 9. CDR3 DNA sequence: TGTGCCAGCAGTTTAGTTTCCAGGGGGTTTGCCAATGAGCAGTTCTTC. It encodes CASSLVSRGFANEQFF.

This clonotype was counted many times. The chain uses TRBV28 and TRBJ2-5; TRBD1 aligns across 7 bases. Germline CDR1 is MDHEN and CDR2 is SYDVKM. This CDR3 has 15 residues. V gave up 8 bases and J gave up 1 base; unmatched junction bases: 10. Here the CDR3 DNA reads TGTGCCAGCTCCTGGACAGGAGGAATCCAAGAGACCCAGTACTTC. It specifies CASSWTGGIQETQYF.

At least ten counts were recorded for this clonotype. This chain connects TRBV12-3 or TRBV12-4 to TRBJ1-5, with 9 bases aligning to TRBD1. There are 13 residues in the CDR3. The J segment lost 6 bases and the V segment lost 6 bases, leaving 3 bases of the junction unmatched. CDR3: CASSLTGGQPQHF. The DNA for the CDR3 is TGTGCCAGCAGCCTGACAGGGGGTCAGCCCCAGCATTTT.

This clonotype was observed many times. This sequence joins TRBV6-2 or TRBV6-3 and TRBJ2-7; tentatively, D is TRBD2 (6 bases). Germline CDR1 is MNHEY and CDR2 is SVGEGT. The V end was cut by 1 base, the J end by 5 bases, with 12 bases between. This CDR3 region has 14 residues. The CDR3: CASSYWGDADEQYF. The CDR3 coding sequence is TGTGCCAGCAGTTACTGGGGGGACGCCGACGAGCAGTACTTC.

This clonotype was observed many times. This chain links TRBV5-1 with TRBJ1-4, with 9 bases identical to TRBD1. The length of the CDR3 is 14 residues. Per the germline V gene, CDR1 is SGHRS and CDR2 is YFSETQ. Trimming cost V 4 bases and J 7 bases; bases outside gene matches: 5. CDR3 bases: TGCGCCAGCAGCCCGGACAGGGGTAGTGAAAAACTGTTTTTT. As protein: CASSPDRGSEKLFF.

This clonotype was detected ten times or more. The genes are TRBV5-1 and TRBJ2-2; maybe TRBD2 (6 bases). The germline V gene has CDR1 SGHRS and CDR2 YFSETQ. The CDR3 spans 14 residues. The ends were cut back, 4 bases at V and 5 bases at J, with 12 bases in the middle. CDR3 sequence (DNA): TGCGCCAGCAGCCCATCTAGCGTTACCGGGGAGCTGTTTTTT. Translating gives CASSPSSVTGELFF.

The chain combines TRBV6-9 with TRBJ2-5; 11 positions match TRBD1. CDR3 size: 15 residues. Per germline, CDR1 MNHGY and CDR2 SVAAGI. V gave up 3 bases and J gave up 4 bases; unmatched junction bases: 4. Written as DNA, the CDR3 is TGTGCCAGCAGTTACGGACAGGGGGCAGGAGAGACCCAGTACTTC. Protein sequence: CASSYGQGAGETQYF.

This clonotype was seen only a few times. The gene calls are TRBV24-1 and TRBJ2-1, with 7 positions matching TRBD1. Germline V gene lookup returns CDR1 KGHDR and CDR2 SFDVKD. The CDR3 covers 15 residues. J gave up 6 bases and V 3 bases, and 7 bases lay outside the gene matches. In DNA, the CDR3 is TGTGCCACCAGTGATAATGGACAGGTAGGCAATGAGCAGTTCTTC. This encodes CATSDNGQVGNEQFF.

This clonotype was found many times. The CDR3: CASSYSGREGGYTF. The CDR3 DNA reads TGTGCCAGCAGTTACTCAGGCAGGGAGGGTGGCTACACCTTC. This sequence joins TRBV6-6 and TRBJ1-2; tentatively, D is TRBD1 (5 bases). Germline V gives CDR1 MNHNY, CDR2 SVGAGI (reference sequence). The CDR3 loop spans 14 amino acids. V was shortened by 0 bases and J by 7 bases, with 12 bases between the two germline ends.

This clonotype was recorded many times. The chain uses TRBV7-9 and TRBJ1-2; tentative D call: TRBD1 (5 bases). The V end lost 7 bases, the J end lost 6 bases, and 24 bases lay between the germline ends. The CDR3 spans 16 residues. Germline V gene data show CDR1 as SEHNR and CDR2 as FQNEAQ (reference sequence). As DNA, the CDR3 is TGTGCCAGCACCCCGCTACGGACAACCCTAGGGAATGGCTACACCTTC. Translating it yields CASTPLRTTLGNGYTF.

This clonotype was counted between two and nine times. The chain recombines TRBV6-1 with TRBJ1-5, with a possible D match to TRBD1 (6 bases). Per the germline V gene, CDR1 is MNHNS and CDR2 is SASEGT. The germline V and J ends were trimmed by 6 bases and 6 bases, with 15 bases remaining between them. The CDR3 totals 14 residues. CDR3 sequence reads: CASRKTGLGQPQHF. DNA of the CDR3: TGTGCCAGCAGAAAAACAGGGCTGGGTCAGCCCCAGCATTTT.

This clonotype has at least ten counts. The chain couples TRBV18 to TRBJ2-7; the match to TRBD2 covers 14 bases. J lost 4 bases, V lost 5 bases, and 7 bases had no gene match. From germline, CDR1 is KGHSH and CDR2 LQKENI. CDR3 length: 16 amino acids. DNA of the CDR3: TGTGCCAGCTCAAGAAGAGGGACTAGCGGGAGTTACGAGCAGTACTTC. Residues: CASSRRGTSGSYEQYF. Combining the CDR3 with reference TRBV18 and TRBJ2-7 gives the whole variable domain NAGVMQNPRHLVRRRGQEARLRCSPMKGHSHVYWYRQLPEEGLKFMVYLQKENIIDESGMPKERFSAEFPKEGPSILRIQQVVRGDSAAYFCASSRRGTSGSYEQYFGPGTRLTVT.

This clonotype has more than one count but fewer than ten. V gene TRBV5-8 combines with J gene TRBJ2-7; TRBD2 matches 13 bases. Germline V CDR1 and CDR2: SGHTS, YDEGEE. CDR3 length equals 16 residues. J lost 7 bases, V lost 4 bases, and 11 bases had no gene match. CDR3 sequence (DNA): TGTGCCAGCAGCCCAACTAGCGGGAGGGCCCGAGGTGAGCAGTACTTC. Its translation: CASSPTSGRARGEQYF. Drawing the rest from reference TRBV5-8 and TRBJ2-7, the complete variable domain is EAGVTQSPTHLIKTRGQQATLRCSPISGHTSVYWYQQALGLGLQFLLWYDEGEERNRGNFPPRFSGRQFPNYSSELNVNALELEDSALYLCASSPTSGRARGEQYFGPGTRLTVT.

This clonotype was found a few times. The chain has TRBV4-3 and TRBJ2-2; D unclear. The CDR3 spans 19 residues. The V gene lost 0 bases and the J gene lost 0 bases, with 17 bases spanning the gap. Looked up from germline, CDR1 is LGHNA and CDR2 is YSLEER. The CDR3 reads CASSQDRPGRRTNTGELFF. The DNA of the CDR3 is TGCGCCAGCAGCCAAGATCGGCCAGGCCGTAGGACGAACACCGGGGAGCTGTTTTTT.

The V and J genes are TRBV5-1 and TRBJ2-7; possibly TRBD1 for D (6 bases). V lost 0 bases and J lost 1, with 14 bases in between. Germline assignment: CDR1 SGHRS and CDR2 YFSETQ. This CDR3 is built from 16 residues. CDR3 sequence: CASSLDGTQVSYEQYF. In DNA form, the CDR3 reads TGCGCCAGCAGCTTGGATGGGACACAAGTTTCCTACGAGCAGTACTTC. The full variable domain, completed using reference TRBV5-1 and TRBJ2-7, is KAGVTQTPRYLIKTRGQQVTLSCSPISGHRSVSWYQQTPGQGLQFLFEYFSETQRNKGNFPGRFSGRQFSNSRSEMNVSTLELGDSALYLCASSLDGTQVSYEQYFGPGTRLTVT.

This clonotype was detected a few times. This chain links TRBV20-1 with TRBJ2-5; D call uncertain. V was cut by 0 bases and J by 7 bases, with 9 bases left in between. Germline CDR1 reads DFQATT; CDR2 reads SNEGSKA (reference sequence). CDR3 length equals 12 residues. In DNA form, the CDR3 reads TGCAGTGCTAGAGACCGCCTGAGGACCCAGTACTTC. This codes for CSARDRLRTQYF.

This clonotype was picked up many times. The chain carries TRBV5-5 and TRBJ1-1; D is possibly TRBD1 (5 bases). CDR3 length: 15 amino acids. Germline V gene lookup returns CDR1 SGHKS and CDR2 YYEKEE (reference sequence). V gave up 0 bases and J gave up 5 bases, with 14 bases separating them. The CDR3 bases are TGTGCCAGCAGCTTGGAAGGGGAACGGTGGACTGAAGCTTTCTTT. Translation gives CASSLEGERWTEAFF.

This chain joins TRBV20-1 and TRBJ1-2; 7 bases map to TRBD1. Germline CDR1 reads DFQATT; CDR2 reads SNEGSKA (reference sequence). V was pared by 3 bases and J by 7 bases, with 11 bases of the junction left unmatched. This CDR3 is 14 amino acids long. This chain's CDR3 is CSARRRGGAFGYTF. CDR3 DNA: TGCAGTGCTAGGCGCAGGGGGGGGGCCTTTGGCTACACCTTC.

Regarding this clonotype: Being one base from a much bigger clone, this may be a read error. This chain uses TRBV25-1 with TRBJ2-2; 9 bases match TRBD2. In germline, CDR1 is MGHDK, CDR2 SYGVNS. The CDR3 contains 15 residues. V shed 3 bases, J shed 3 bases, and the junction held 2 bases outside the gene matches. The CDR3 coding sequence is TGTGCCAGCAGTGAGTTAGCGGGAGACACCGGGGAGCTGTTTTTT. Translated: CASSELAGDTGELFF.

At least ten counts were recorded for this clonotype. The chain has TRBV30 and TRBJ2-3, with a possible D match to TRBD2 (6 bases). Trimming removed 4 bases at V and 4 bases at J, with 15 bases between. Germline V gene data show CDR1 as GTSNPN and CDR2 as SVGIG (reference sequence). The CDR3 runs 14 residues. The CDR3: CAWNGRELSDTQYF. The CDR3 coding sequence is TGTGCCTGGAACGGTCGGGAGTTATCAGATACGCAGTATTTT.

The rearrangement uses TRBV7-9 and TRBJ1-4; D unresolved. V lost 6 bases and J 6 bases, leaving 14 bases between the germline ends. Germline values: CDR1 SEHNR, CDR2 FQNEAQ (reference sequence). There are 14 residues in the CDR3. CDR3 bases: TGTGCCAGCAGGGGAACGGGCCTAGATGAAAAACTGTTTTTT. As protein: CASRGTGLDEKLFF.

The table lists this clonotype with many counts. J is TRBJ1-5 and V is TRBV6-1; D gene unclear. Germline-derived CDR1 and CDR2 are MNHNS and SASEGT. V was shortened by 6 bases and J by 4 bases, with 10 bases between the two germline ends. CDR3 length equals 13 residues. Written as DNA, the CDR3 is TGTGCCAGCAGCTCCCGATGGAATCAGCCCCAGCATTTT. This sequence encodes CASSSRWNQPQHF.

With regard to this clonotype: The junction differs from germline at one of its ends, possibly a read error. The chain couples TRBV28 to TRBJ2-1; 10 bases fit TRBD2. The CDR3 is 14 amino acids. The germline CDR1 and CDR2 sequences are MDHEN and SYDVKM. The CDR3 nucleotides are TGTGCCAGCAGGATAGCGGGAGGATACAACGAGCAGTTCTTC. It is translated as CASRIAGGYNEQFF.

Many counts were recorded for this clonotype. The chain employs TRBV20-1 and TRBJ2-7, with D perhaps given as TRBD1 or TRBD2 (6 bases each). Germline CDR1 and CDR2: DFQATT and SNEGSKA (reference sequence). The ends were cut back, 0 bases at V and 7 bases at J, with 28 bases in the middle. The CDR3 is 18 residues long. The CDR3 is CSAREETSGTRGRKEQYF. DNA for the CDR3: TGCAGTGCTAGAGAGGAAACATCCGGGACAAGGGGGAGGAAGGAGCAGTACTTC.

This clonotype was counted at least ten times. V gene TRBV20-1 combines with J gene TRBJ2-2; 9 nucleotides line up with TRBD2. With 1 base clipped from V and 4 bases from J, the junction kept 7 bases outside the gene matches. The CDR3 extends over 16 amino acids. Germline CDR1 DFQATT, CDR2 SNEGSKA (reference sequence). The CDR3 nucleotides are TGCAGTGCTAGAGGCGTTAGCGGGAGTACCACCGGGGAGCTGTTTTTT. Its translation is CSARGVSGSTTGELFF.

The table lists this clonotype with a few counts. A much larger clone lies one base from this, so it may be a read error. V gene TRBV28 combines with J gene TRBJ2-3; TRBD2 is a possible D gene (6 bases). From germline, CDR1 is MDHEN and CDR2 SYDVKM. The CDR3 runs 15 residues. Trimming left V 4 bases short and J 2 bases short, with 13 bases between. CDR3 sequence reads: CASSSLARPTDTQYF. DNA for the CDR3: TGTGCCAGCAGTTCACTAGCCAGGCCCACAGATACGCAGTATTTT.

This clonotype was recorded many times. The CDR3 region has the DNA TGTGCCAATAAAGGTCTGGGAGTCTACGAGCAGTACTTC. Amino acids: CANKGLGVYEQYF. V and J are TRBV2 and TRBJ2-7; D possibly corresponds to TRBD2 (5 bases). The germline V and J ends were trimmed by 10 bases and 3 bases, with 16 bases remaining between them. The CDR3 contains 13 residues. CDR1 and CDR2 (germline): SNHLY, FYNNEI.